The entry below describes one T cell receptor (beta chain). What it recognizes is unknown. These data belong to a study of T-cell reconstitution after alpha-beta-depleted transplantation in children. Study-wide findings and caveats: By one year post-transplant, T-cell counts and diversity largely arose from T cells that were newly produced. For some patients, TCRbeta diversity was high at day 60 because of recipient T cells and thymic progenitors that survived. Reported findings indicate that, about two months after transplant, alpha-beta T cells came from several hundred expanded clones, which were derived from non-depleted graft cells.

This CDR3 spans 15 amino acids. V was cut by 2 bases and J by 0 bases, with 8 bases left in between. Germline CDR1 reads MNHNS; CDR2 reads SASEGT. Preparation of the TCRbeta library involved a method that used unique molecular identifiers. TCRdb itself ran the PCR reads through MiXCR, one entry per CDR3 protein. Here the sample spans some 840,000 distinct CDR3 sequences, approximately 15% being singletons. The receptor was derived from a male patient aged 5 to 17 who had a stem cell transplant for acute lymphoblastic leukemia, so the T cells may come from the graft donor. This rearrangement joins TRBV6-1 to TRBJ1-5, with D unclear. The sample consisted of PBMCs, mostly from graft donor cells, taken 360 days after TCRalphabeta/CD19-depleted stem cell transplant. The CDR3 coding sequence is TGTGCCAGCAGTGAATGGCCAGCTAGCAATCAGCCCCAGCATTTT. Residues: CASSEWPASNQPQHF.